These T cell receptor beta chains were read from a single sample in a study of cytomegalovirus exposure and HLA in healthy donors. Only in-frame clones appear in the TCRdb table, and some are missing; sequencing was by immunoSEQ multiplex PCR. This sample has about 110,000 clones, with about four fifths found just once. Sequencing was done on a sample of PBMCs. These receptors were obtained from a woman aged 55-70 years in good health and CMV-seropositive. The conserved cysteine and the conserved F or W are not part of the CDR3 here. Each record gives: V gene, D gene, J gene, clone size, CDR3 protein. A D gene is named only where the DNA matches it firmly. Some rows mark clone size as missing; the rest say once, few, many or name a class of expanded clone.

>TRBV5-1|TRBD1|TRBJ1-1|NA
ASSLGDRMNTEAF
>TRBV5-5|NA|TRBJ1-3|NA
ASSLVFGSGNTIY
>TRBV9|TRBD1|TRBJ1-3|NA
ASSPRDRADGNTIY
>TRBV19|TRBD1|TRBJ2-2|NA
ASSIDLGGYTGELF
>TRBV4-1|TRBD1|TRBJ2-1|once
ASSQDQRRGRIRRNEQF
>TRBV6-5|TRBD2|TRBJ2-5|few
ASRSSGRPGTQY
>TRBV7-3|NA|TRBJ2-2|NA
ASSLSEPGELF
>TRBV30|NA|TRBJ2-7|NA
AWSPGQPIHYEQY
>TRBV7-9|NA|TRBJ1-3|few
ASSLSYSLSGNTIY
>TRBV25-1|NA|TRBJ1-6|NA
ASSGARGHYNSPLH
>TRBV2|NA|TRBJ2-5|NA
ASRNVQGDGETQY
>TRBV7-9|NA|TRBJ1-2|NA
ASSLVFGGRNYGYT
>TRBV9|TRBD2|TRBJ2-5|NA
ASGNSLRTSERTQY
>TRBV5-1|NA|TRBJ1-3|NA
ASSFDGSSGNTIY
>TRBV7-2|NA|TRBJ1-5|NA
ASSLGWAGQPQH
>TRBV6-5|TRBD1|TRBJ1-2|NA
DLSEGTGVVYGYT
>TRBV5-4|NA|TRBJ1-1|few
ASSLGGYENTEAF
>TRBV27|NA|NA|NA
ASSLSAGGAYEQY
>TRBV19|NA|TRBJ1-3|NA
ASSSRASNGSGNTIY
>TRBV19|TRBD1|TRBJ2-7|NA
ASSGAGGSYEQY
>TRBV5-1|NA|TRBJ2-3|NA
ASSLNTGSTDTQY
>TRBV27|TRBD1|TRBJ2-2|NA
ASRPRQGNAGELF
>TRBV6-5|TRBD1|TRBJ1-6|NA
ASSPQGTDSPLH
>TRBV28|NA|TRBJ1-2|NA
ASYGPGNYGYT
>TRBV2|TRBD1|TRBJ2-7|NA
ASSEASGGPYEQY
>TRBV28|NA|TRBJ2-5|NA
ASSPTPDQRGYGEGATQY
>TRBV5-4|TRBD1|TRBJ2-5|NA
ASSTGQGGQETQY
>TRBV7-6|NA|TRBJ2-7|NA
ASSLGSVITYEQY
>TRBV5-1|NA|TRBJ1-1|NA
ASSSGQPNTEAF
>TRBV18|TRBD2|TRBJ2-7|NA
ASSQSFSGETYEQY
>TRBV19|NA|TRBJ1-5|NA
ASSMGAHTRGQPQH
>TRBV19|TRBD2|TRBJ2-1|NA
ASSSLYSGRALGEQF
>TRBV5-1|TRBD1|TRBJ1-1|NA
ASSLGQGGAF
>TRBV18|TRBD1|TRBJ2-5|NA
ASYRGSGETQY
>TRBV18|TRBD2|TRBJ2-1|NA
ASSPGLAADNEQF
>TRBV11-3|TRBD2|TRBJ2-1|NA
ASSLWSTGGPSNEQF
>TRBV6-4|TRBD1|TRBJ1-2|NA
ASSDPRDRGRRFYGYT
>TRBV11-2|TRBD2|TRBJ2-7|few
ASSLSLAAYEQY
>TRBV27|TRBD1|TRBJ2-1|NA
ASGGTGSGWEQF
>TRBV11-1|NA|TRBJ2-4|NA
ASSLNKGGDIQY
>TRBV29-1|TRBD1|TRBJ1-2|once
SVSTSGGISYGYT
>TRBV28|TRBD1|TRBJ1-2|NA
ASRTGPLYGYT
>TRBV9|TRBD1|TRBJ2-6|NA
ASSVVQGALGANVLT
>TRBV9|TRBD1|TRBJ2-1|NA
ASSATGTGGYNEQF
>TRBV7-9|NA|TRBJ1-2|NA
ASSWGHPTSGGYT
>TRBV29-1|TRBD2|TRBJ2-7|few
SVEDRGGRAGEQY
>TRBV6-5|TRBD1|TRBJ1-2|NA
ASSYTDRGLEGYT
>TRBV7-9|NA|TRBJ2-7|NA
ASSLAHYEQY
>TRBV12-2|NA|TRBJ2-1|once
ASRFPASGHSYNEQF
>TRBV9|TRBD1|TRBJ2-3|NA
ASSVVGQGVTDTQY
>TRBV28|TRBD1|TRBJ1-1|NA
ASSLGTGNTEAF
>TRBV6-5|NA|TRBJ1-4|few
ASSSFRGIIVKLF
>TRBV5-1|TRBD1|TRBJ2-3|NA
ASSLTGQGADTQY